Presented here are 20 T cell receptor beta chains from one specimen sequenced in a study of T cell repertoires in cytomegalovirus infection. One entry per CDR3 protein results from TCRdb running MiXCR on the reads. The sample records about 190,000 distinct CDR3 sequences, approximately 9.7% being singletons. The sample was PBMCs. The receptors were sampled from a human donor in good health (CMV status not recorded). Some clones in this sample may be carry-over from other donors' samples.

This clonotype was recorded a few times. V gene TRBV20-1 combines with J gene TRBJ1-6; D might be TRBD1 (5 bases). Germline V gives CDR1 DFQATT, CDR2 SNEGSKA (reference sequence). There are 15 residues in the CDR3. The germline V and J ends were trimmed by 6 bases and 6 bases, with 18 bases remaining between them. CDR3 region: CSAKWSVGANSPLHF. DNA for the CDR3: TGCAGTGCCAAATGGTCGGTCGGGGCTAATTCACCCCTCCACTTT.

This clonotype has a handful of counts. The V and J genes are TRBV20-1 and TRBJ2-7; perhaps TRBD2 as D (5 bases). V gave up 6 bases and J gave up 4 bases, with 19 bases separating them. CDR1 is DFQATT, CDR2 SNEGSKA, per germline (reference sequence). CDR3 length: 14 amino acids. Here the CDR3 DNA reads TGCAGTGCCCGCCCGGCAGCGGATGGATACGAGCAGTACTTC. This encodes CSARPAADGYEQYF.

The J gene is TRBJ2-7, the V gene TRBV20-1, with D unresolved. CDR1 and CDR2 (germline): DFQATT, SNEGSKA (reference sequence). Trimming stripped 0 bases from V and 7 bases from J, with 7 bases between. The CDR3 runs 11 residues. The DNA of the CDR3 is TGCAGTGCTAGAGATCGGCGAGAGCAGTACTTC. This sequence encodes CSARDRREQYF.

This clonotype was seen more than once but under ten times. This chain connects TRBV6-1 to TRBJ1-6, with D hard to call. The CDR3 has 12 amino acids. Per germline, CDR1 MNHNS and CDR2 SASEGT. Trimming removed 6 bases at V and 9 bases at J, with 9 bases between. Here the CDR3 reads CASSRRASPLHF. As DNA, the CDR3 is TGTGCCAGCAGCAGGAGAGCTTCACCCCTCCACTTT.

The chain is built from TRBV5-1 and TRBJ2-2; D might be TRBD2 (6 bases). CDR1 and CDR2 (germline): SGHRS, YFSETQ. The CDR3 spans 15 residues. Trimming took 1 base from V and 5 from J, leaving 12 bases between them. CDR3 sequence: CASSLPGGGTGELFF. In DNA form, the CDR3 reads TGCGCCAGCAGCTTGCCCGGCGGAGGGACCGGGGAGCTGTTTTTT.

This clonotype was counted ten times or more. Here the CDR3 reads CASSALERLDTQYF. The DNA for the CDR3 is TGTGCCAGCAGTGCACTAGAACGGTTGGATACGCAGTATTTT. The V call is TRBV28, the J call TRBJ2-3; tentatively, D is TRBD2 (5 bases). The CDR3 totals 14 residues. Trimming shortened V by 5 bases and J by 6 bases, and 15 bases separated the two germline ends. Germline assignment: CDR1 MDHEN and CDR2 SYDVKM.

This clonotype appeared many times. The chain joins TRBV7-2 to TRBJ2-1, with 8 bases matching TRBD2. This CDR3 has 15 amino acids. The germline V gene has CDR1 SGHTA and CDR2 FQGNSA. With 0 bases clipped from V and 9 bases from J, the junction kept 7 bases outside the gene matches. The CDR3 protein is CASSLARGGGAEQFF. In DNA, the CDR3 is TGTGCCAGCAGCTTAGCACGGGGGGGCGGAGCTGAGCAGTTCTTC.

There are many counts of this clonotype. The genes are TRBV7-9 and TRBJ1-1; 7 nucleotides align to TRBD1. There are 13 residues in the CDR3. CDR1 SEHNR and CDR2 FQNEAQ come from the germline V gene (reference sequence). V was pared by 3 bases and J by 8 bases, with 6 bases of the junction left unmatched. CDR3 in DNA: TGTGCCAGCAGCTTGGGCGGGACAGCAGAAGCTTTCTTT. This gives the protein CASSLGGTAEAFF.

The genes are TRBV20-1 and TRBJ1-2; D is undetermined. From germline, CDR1 is DFQATT and CDR2 SNEGSKA (reference sequence). This CDR3 comprises 12 residues. V gave up 5 bases and J gave up 8 bases, with 15 bases separating them. The CDR3 nucleotides read TGCAGTGCTCAGGACTCTTTTGCGGGCTACACCTTC. Translated: CSAQDSFAGYTF.

The chain is built from TRBV20-1 and TRBJ1-5, with a weak D call TRBD1 (5 bases). V lost 3 bases, J lost 3 bases, and 9 bases lay in between. CDR1 is DFQATT, CDR2 SNEGSKA, per germline (reference sequence). This CDR3 spans 13 amino acids. The CDR3 coding sequence is TGCAGTGCTAGTGCAGGGCCCAATCAGCCCCAGCATTTT. It encodes CSASAGPNQPQHF.

This rearrangement joins TRBV19 to TRBJ2-7; TRBD1 matches 7 bases. CDR3 length: 15 amino acids. With V trimmed by 5 bases and J by 0 bases, 7 bases remained unmatched. Germline CDR1 is LNHDA and CDR2 is SQIVND (reference sequence). CDR3 sequence (DNA): TGTGCCAGTAGTCGTCCGGGACAGAACTCCTACGAGCAGTACTTC. It encodes CASSRPGQNSYEQYF. Supplemented by reference TRBV19 and TRBJ2-7, the full variable domain reads DGGITQSPKYLFRKEGQNVTLSCEQNLNHDAMYWYRQDPGQGLRLIYYSQIVNDFQKGDIAEGYSVSREKKESFPLTVTSAQKNPTAFYLCASSRPGQNSYEQYFGPGTRLTVT.

There are a few counts of this clonotype. The chain is built from TRBV4-2 and TRBJ1-1; TRBD1 is a possible D gene (6 bases). This CDR3 spans 16 amino acids. Trimming cost V 1 base and J 1 base, with 13 bases left between them. Germline V gene data show CDR1 as LGHNA and CDR2 as YNFKEQ. The CDR3 DNA is TGTGCCAGCAGCCAAGCCTCCGGGACAAGGAACACTGAAGCTTTCTTT. Amino acid sequence: CASSQASGTRNTEAFF.

This clonotype was observed at least ten times. This rearrangement joins TRBV7-2 to TRBJ1-1; D unclear. CDR1 and CDR2 (germline): SGHTA, FQGNSA. The germline V and J ends were trimmed by 3 bases and 6 bases, with 14 bases remaining between them. This CDR3 has 14 residues. The CDR3 nucleotides are TGTGCCAGCAGCTTTACGTGGAGTACACCTGAAGCTTTCTTT. It specifies CASSFTWSTPEAFF.

Many counts were recorded for this clonotype. This sequence joins TRBV11-2 and TRBJ1-2; perhaps TRBD1 as D (5 bases). This CDR3 spans 15 amino acids. Trimming left V 2 bases short and J 2 bases short, with 12 bases between. Germline V lookup: CDR1 SGHAT, CDR2 FQNNGV. DNA for the CDR3: TGTGCCAGCAGCTTAATGCAGGGTTGGAACTATGGCTACACCTTC. This codes for CASSLMQGWNYGYTF.

J is TRBJ1-5 and V is TRBV6-6; D not resolved. The CDR3 runs 12 residues. Trimming removed 6 bases from V and 5 bases from J, with 8 bases in between. The germline CDR1 and CDR2 sequences are MNHNY and SVGAGI (reference sequence). The CDR3 nucleotides are TGTGCCAGCAGGAACCCTGATCAGCCCCAGCATTTT. Amino acids: CASRNPDQPQHF.

This clonotype was recorded a few times. The chain links TRBV28 to TRBJ1-2; TRBD1 agrees at 11 bases. Germline loops: CDR1 MDHEN, CDR2 SYDVKM. Losses at the gene ends were 8 bases for V and 4 bases for J; bases not matched to a gene: 12. The CDR3 is 16 amino acids. The CDR3 protein is CASHRDRGLLGYGYTF. DNA of the CDR3: TGTGCCAGCCACCGGGACAGGGGGTTACTAGGCTATGGCTACACCTTC.

This clonotype has at least ten counts. The CDR3 sequence: CASSLAGNYEQYF. CDR3 in DNA: TGTGCCAGCAGCTTAGCTGGTAACTACGAGCAGTACTTC. The genes are TRBV7-2 and TRBJ2-7; no reliable D call. The CDR3 has 13 amino acids. Trimming took 0 bases from V and 3 from J, leaving 6 bases between them. CDR1 is SGHTA, CDR2 FQGNSA, per germline.

A few counts support this clonotype. The V and J genes are TRBV19 and TRBJ1-5; no clear D. The CDR3 runs to 14 residues. The V end lost 1 base, the J end lost 5 bases, and 9 bases lay between the germline ends. Germline-derived CDR1 and CDR2 are LNHDA and SQIVND (reference sequence). The CDR3 DNA is TGTGCCAGTAGTATAGTTGGGGAAGATCAGCCCCAGCATTTT. Protein sequence: CASSIVGEDQPQHF.

The sample holds many counts of this clonotype. This chain uses TRBV14 with TRBJ2-7; 10 bases align to TRBD2. Germline V gene lookup returns CDR1 SGHDN and CDR2 FVKESK. The length of the CDR3 is 16 residues. V dropped 0 bases and J dropped 3; count of bases not matched to a gene: 5. The CDR3 loop reads CASSQDRLAGDYEQYF. The CDR3 DNA is TGTGCCAGCAGCCAAGACCGTCTAGCGGGGGACTACGAGCAGTACTTC.

This clonotype was detected many times. V and J are TRBV7-8 and TRBJ2-7, with 7 nucleotides matching TRBD2. Germline lookup yields CDR1 SGHVS and CDR2 FQNEAQ. CDR3 size: 19 residues. V shed 0 bases, J shed 0 bases, and the junction held 14 bases outside the gene matches. The CDR3 DNA reads as TGTGCCAGCAGCTTAGCATCGGCTAGCGGAGGAAGGGGCTCCTACGAGCAGTACTTC. Translation: CASSLASASGGRGSYEQYF.